The 18 T cell receptor beta chains given below trace back to one sample, sequenced in a study of blood T cells in healthy people across ages. Primers used in a second PCR of about 7 to 11 cycles were a sample-barcoded 5' primer and a J-beta primer mix. TCRdb re-analysed the 5' RACE reads in MiXCR, keeping a single row per CDR3 protein. The table shows approximately 600,000 distinct CDR3 sequences, with roughly 53% occurring only once. Sample: blood. These receptors all stem from a man aged 60-69 years in good health.

The CDR3 here is CAISLDGESYGYTF. CDR3 coding DNA: TGTGCCATCAGCTTAGATGGGGAGAGCTATGGCTACACCTTC. J is TRBJ1-2 and V is TRBV10-3; no clear D. The CDR3 has 14 amino acids. Trimming removed 6 bases from V and 4 bases from J, with 15 bases in between. Germline loops: CDR1 ENHRY, CDR2 SYGVKD.

The chain couples TRBV11-2 to TRBJ2-7, with 9 bases aligning to TRBD1. This CDR3 region has 16 residues. Losses at the gene ends were 1 base for V and 7 bases for J; bases not matched to a gene: 11. Germline CDR1 SGHAT, CDR2 FQNNGV. The CDR3 protein is CASSLGRGQGRGEQYF. The CDR3 DNA sequence: TGTGCCAGCAGCTTAGGTCGGGGACAGGGTAGAGGGGAGCAGTACTTC.

This clonotype was counted a single time. The chain joins TRBV20-1 to TRBJ2-7, with D perhaps matching TRBD1 or TRBD2 (5 bases each). CDR3 size: 14 residues. Germline V gives CDR1 DFQATT, CDR2 SNEGSKA (reference sequence). Trimming cost V 2 bases and J 0 bases, with 11 bases left between them. The chain's CDR3 is CSARLGDGSYEQYF. CDR3 in DNA: TGCAGTGCTAGATTGGGGGACGGCTCCTACGAGCAGTACTTC.

This rearrangement joins TRBV9 to TRBJ2-7, with 8 nucleotides matching TRBD1. The DNA end favors TRBJ2-5, so the J call may be wrong. Germline lookup yields CDR1 SGDLS and CDR2 YYNGEE. This CDR3 spans 14 amino acids. CDR3 nucleotides: TGTGCCAGCAGCGTAGGGACAGGGTTAGAGACCCAGTACTTC. Amino acid sequence: CASSVGTGLETQYF.

The J gene is TRBJ2-7, the V gene TRBV10-3; 9 positions match TRBD2. The CDR3 has 16 residues. Germline values: CDR1 ENHRY, CDR2 SYGVKD. V was pared by 3 bases and J by 0 bases, with 6 bases of the junction left unmatched. The CDR3 spells CAISDPAGGSSYEQYF. In DNA, the CDR3 is TGTGCCATCAGTGACCCAGCGGGGGGCTCCTCCTACGAGCAGTACTTC.

In its sample, this clonotype was seen once. The genes are TRBV12-3 or TRBV12-4 and TRBJ2-1, with 9 bases identical to TRBD2. J was trimmed by 7 bases and V by 4 bases; bases with no gene match: 29. This CDR3 comprises 22 residues. Here the CDR3 DNA reads TGTGCCAGCAGTTCCCAACCGCCGGGAAGATCTAGCGGGGCCCGGCGGTATAATGAGCAGTTCTTC. Translated: CASSSQPPGRSSGARRYNEQFF.

The V and J genes are TRBV6-1 and TRBJ2-5; 8 bases fit TRBD2. CDR3 length: 16 residues. Germline loops: CDR1 MNHNS, CDR2 SASEGT. J gave up 2 bases and V 1 base, and 6 bases lay outside the gene matches. The CDR3 sequence: CASSEGTSFGQETQYF. CDR3 bases: TGTGCCAGCAGTGAAGGGACTAGCTTTGGGCAAGAGACCCAGTACTTC.

The chain recombines TRBV28 with TRBJ2-1; TRBD2 aligns across 11 bases. CDR1 is MDHEN, CDR2 SYDVKM, per germline. V dropped 7 bases and J dropped 9; count of bases not matched to a gene: 11. CDR3 length equals 15 residues. The CDR3, as DNA: TGTGCCAGCACCCTTAGCGGGGGGGCCCCCACTGAGCAGTTCTTC. Encoded protein: CASTLSGGAPTEQFF.

This chain uses TRBV3-1 with TRBJ2-3, with 11 bases matching TRBD2. This CDR3 has 15 amino acids. V shed 4 bases, J shed 5 bases, and the junction held 5 bases outside the gene matches. CDR1 and CDR2 from the germline V gene are LGHDT and YNNKEL (reference sequence). The CDR3 region is CASSPTSGVGDTQYF. The CDR3 DNA is TGTGCCAGCAGCCCGACTAGCGGGGTTGGAGATACGCAGTATTTT.

CDR3 region: CASSPPGTPETQYF. The CDR3 DNA is TGTGCCAGCTCACCTCCCGGGACCCCAGAGACCCAGTACTTC. This chain uses TRBV18 with TRBJ2-5, with D perhaps TRBD1 or TRBD2 (5 bases each). The CDR3 sequence is 14 residues long. The V and J ends lost 3 bases and 4 bases respectively, with 12 bases between them. Germline values: CDR1 KGHSH, CDR2 LQKENI.

This sequence joins TRBV6-1 and TRBJ1-2; TRBD1 matches at 7 bases. The CDR3 runs 15 residues. V lost 1 base to trimming and J lost 4 bases; unmatched junction nucleotides: 6. Germline CDR1 reads MNHNS; CDR2 reads SASEGT. The CDR3: CASSEVPTGTYGYTF. In DNA, the CDR3 is TGTGCCAGCAGTGAAGTGCCGACAGGGACCTATGGCTACACCTTC.

In this sample, this clonotype turned up once. J is TRBJ2-5 and V is TRBV6-2 or TRBV6-3, with 8 bases fitting TRBD1. The CDR3 contains 14 residues. Per the germline V gene, CDR1 is MNHEY and CDR2 is SVGEGT. Trimming at V came to 6 bases and at J to 2 bases, leaving 5 bases not matched to a gene. The DNA for the CDR3 is TGTGCCAGCAGACAAGACAGGGGTCAAGAGACCCAGTACTTC. It yields the protein CASRQDRGQETQYF.

This clonotype was observed a handful of times. The V gene is TRBV7-9, the J gene TRBJ2-1, with D tentatively TRBD1 or TRBD2 (6 bases each). V gave up 0 bases and J gave up 1 base, with 10 bases separating them. There are 16 residues in the CDR3. Germline-derived CDR1 and CDR2 are SEHNR and FQNEAQ (reference sequence). The CDR3 DNA follows: TGTGCCAGCAGCTTAGCGAGAGGGGGGTCCTACAATGAGCAGTTCTTC. Translation: CASSLARGGSYNEQFF.

The chain carries TRBV5-8 and TRBJ1-4, with 9 bases matching TRBD1. The CDR3 covers 14 residues. From germline, CDR1 is SGHTS and CDR2 YDEGEE. After removal of 5 bases from V and 7 bases from J, the junction contained 6 bases not matched to a gene. CDR3 sequence reads: CASSTGGTGEKLFF. CDR3 in DNA: TGTGCCAGCAGTACAGGGGGCACTGGTGAAAAACTGTTTTTT. Using reference TRBV5-8 and TRBJ1-4 for the parts outside the CDR3, the full variable domain is EAGVTQSPTHLIKTRGQQATLRCSPISGHTSVYWYQQALGLGLQFLLWYDEGEERNRGNFPPRFSGRQFPNYSSELNVNALELEDSALYLCASSTGGTGEKLFFGSGTQLSVL.

This chain links TRBV6-1 with TRBJ2-2; D is perhaps TRBD1 (6 bases). V was pared by 6 bases and J by 2 bases, with 13 bases between. Germline V gene data show CDR1 as MNHNS and CDR2 as SASEGT. The CDR3 covers 15 residues. The CDR3: CASSVDRLNTGELFF. The CDR3 nucleotides read TGTGCCAGCAGCGTGGACAGACTTAACACCGGGGAGCTGTTTTTT.

The table lists this clonotype with a few counts. The gene calls are TRBV2 and TRBJ2-1; TRBD2 is a possible D gene (6 bases). V lost 9 bases to trimming and J lost 0 bases, with 12 bases between them. Germline lookup yields CDR1 SNHLY and CDR2 FYNNEI. CDR3 length equals 14 residues. In DNA, the CDR3 is TGTGCCAGTTTAGCGGCGAGCTCCTACAATGAGCAGTTCTTC. Amino acids: CASLAASSYNEQFF.

V and J are TRBV10-3 and TRBJ2-7, with TRBD2 as a possible D gene (5 bases). TRBJ2-5 matches the DNA end more closely, so the J call is doubtful. The CDR3 is 14 residues long. The germline V gene has CDR1 ENHRY and CDR2 SYGVKD. The CDR3 sequence: CAIRDRLEVGTQYF. CDR3 nucleotide sequence: TGTGCCATCAGAGACCGACTGGAGGTCGGGACCCAGTACTTC.

The chain employs TRBV27 and TRBJ2-7; D tentatively reads TRBD1 or TRBD2 (6 bases each). The CDR3 is 14 amino acids. Trimming stripped 2 bases from V and 4 bases from J, with 12 bases between. Looked up from germline, CDR1 is MNHEY and CDR2 is SMNVEV (reference sequence). The CDR3 DNA follows: TGTGCCAGCAGTTTACGGGGGACACGTTACGAGCAGTACTTC. Protein product: CASSLRGTRYEQYF.